This TCR beta chain was sequenced during a study of blood T cell repertoires in COVID-19. Study overall: Material from acute and convalescent COVID-19 was sourced from the United States, Italy and Spain. The analysed material was cDNA or gDNA that came from T cells, B-cell-depleted T cells, or PBMCs.

The V gene end was trimmed by 4 bases and the J gene end by 2 bases; junction bases not matched to a gene: 6. CDR1 SGHRS and CDR2 YFSETQ come from the germline V gene. This CDR3 has 14 residues. The method was immunoSEQ multiplex PCR; TCRdb's version includes in-frame clones alone and lacks a portion of them. This sample has a few hundred thousand clones, with 89% found just once. This rearrangement joins TRBV5-1 to TRBJ2-7, with 7 positions matching TRBD1. The receptor was isolated from a man aged 18 to 29 who had recovered from COVID-19. Material for sequencing was peripheral blood. As DNA, the CDR3 is TGCGCCAGCAGCACCGGGACAGCTGCCTACGAGCAGTACTTC. This encodes CASSTGTAAYEQYF. Based on the CDR3 plus reference TRBV5-1 and TRBJ2-7, the full variable domain is KAGVTQTPRYLIKTRGQQVTLSCSPISGHRSVSWYQQTPGQGLQFLFEYFSETQRNKGNFPGRFSGRQFSNSRSEMNVSTLELGDSALYLCASSTGTAAYEQYFGPGTRLTVT.